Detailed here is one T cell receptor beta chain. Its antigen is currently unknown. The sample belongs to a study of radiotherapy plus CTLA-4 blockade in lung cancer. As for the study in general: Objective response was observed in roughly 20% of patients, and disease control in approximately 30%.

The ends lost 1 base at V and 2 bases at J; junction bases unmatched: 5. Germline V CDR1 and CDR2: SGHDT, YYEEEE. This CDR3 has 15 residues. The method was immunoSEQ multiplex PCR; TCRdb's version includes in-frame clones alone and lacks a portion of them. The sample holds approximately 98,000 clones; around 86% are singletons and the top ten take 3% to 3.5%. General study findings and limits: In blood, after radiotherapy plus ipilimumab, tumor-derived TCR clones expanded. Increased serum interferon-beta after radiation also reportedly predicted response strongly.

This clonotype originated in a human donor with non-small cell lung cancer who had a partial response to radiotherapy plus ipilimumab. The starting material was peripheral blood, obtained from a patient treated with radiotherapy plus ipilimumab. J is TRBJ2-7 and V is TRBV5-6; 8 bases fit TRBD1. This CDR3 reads CASSLRPGGTYEQYF. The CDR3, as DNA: TGTGCCAGCAGCTTGAGGCCAGGGGGCACCTACGAGCAGTACTTC.